This TCR beta chain was documented in a study of vaccination effects on CD4 cells after COVID-19. Study-level information: Sampling occurred a median 72 days post second dose, range 14 to 241.

Study findings and constraints: Relatively few convalescent patients took part in the study, which had no early post-infection timepoints.

Comments on this clone: Its antigen remains unidentified.

Viral peptide pool expansion of antigen-specific CD4+ T cells preceded sequencing in the ViraFEST assay. After around 10 days in culture, the CD4+ T cells were isolated. Two doses of BNT162b2 or mRNA-1273 vaccine were administered to participants. None of the vaccinated had previously contracted SARS-CoV-2, and their nucleocapsid antibodies tested negative. Repertoires were generated with immunoSEQ multiplex PCR, while TCRdb's copy carries only in-frame clones and drops some. The sample comprises 20,000 to 25,000 clones, around 70% of which are singletons, and 10% to 13% rests with the top ten. This CDR3 has 16 residues. CDR1 and CDR2 from the germline V gene are SEHNR and FQNEAQ (reference sequence). V was pared by 1 base and J by 2 bases, with 11 bases between.

This chain links TRBV7-9 with TRBJ1-4, with D maybe TRBD1 (5 bases). This receptor was identified in a human donor who received a COVID-19 vaccine. The specimen was CD4+ T cells from PBMCs cultured with HCoV-NL63 spike peptides, collected after COVID-19 vaccination. CDR3 nucleotide sequence: TGTGCCAGCAGCTTAGGCGGCCGGGGGACTAATGAAAAACTGTTTTTT. Its protein product is CASSLGGRGTNEKLFF.